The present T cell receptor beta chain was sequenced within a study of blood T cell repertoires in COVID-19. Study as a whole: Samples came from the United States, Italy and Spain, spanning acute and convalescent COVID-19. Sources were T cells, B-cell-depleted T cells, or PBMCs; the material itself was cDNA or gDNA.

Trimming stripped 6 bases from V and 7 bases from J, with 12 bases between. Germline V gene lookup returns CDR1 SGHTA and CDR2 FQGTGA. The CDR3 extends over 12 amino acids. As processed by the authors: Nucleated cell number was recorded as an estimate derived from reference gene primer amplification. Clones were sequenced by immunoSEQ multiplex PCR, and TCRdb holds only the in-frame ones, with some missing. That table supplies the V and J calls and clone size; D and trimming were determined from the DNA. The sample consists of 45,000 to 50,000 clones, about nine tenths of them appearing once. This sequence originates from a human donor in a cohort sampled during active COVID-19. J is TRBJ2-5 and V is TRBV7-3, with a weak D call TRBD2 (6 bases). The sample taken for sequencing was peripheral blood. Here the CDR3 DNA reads TGTGCCAGCAGTCCGGGAGTCGGGACCCAGTACTTC. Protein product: CASSPGVGTQYF.